This T cell receptor beta chain was recovered during a study of T-cell memory formation after mild COVID-19. One entry per CDR3 protein results from TCRdb running MiXCR on the 5' RACE reads. Among 110,000 to 150,000 distinct CDR3 sequences listed, around 27% were seen once. The V end lost 4 bases, the J end lost 3 bases, and 13 bases lay between the germline ends. The germline V gene encodes CDR1 SGHDT and CDR2 YYEEEE. This CDR3 spans 14 amino acids. This chain links TRBV5-6 with TRBJ1-1; D might be TRBD1 (5 bases). The sample taken for sequencing was PBMCs or a T cell subset sorted from them (not recorded which). The sequence came from an adult woman who had mild COVID-19 (a few samples of this study predate the infection). Cell type and time point are not known. The CDR3 here is CASSDGAGYTEAFF. For the CDR3, the DNA is TGTGCCAGCAGCGATGGGGCAGGGTACACTGAAGCTTTCTTT.